This T cell receptor beta chain stems from a study of TIL therapy for anti-PD-1-resistant metastatic lung cancer. The libraries were made with immunoSEQ v3. Measured with immunoSEQ multiplex PCR; TCRdb has only the in-frame clones, and not every one. Of 30,000 to 45,000 clones in the sample, more than 60% are singletons; the top ten hold about 6%. The time point here: pre-treatment sample, taken before nivolumab and TIL therapy. With 1 base clipped from V and 4 bases from J, the junction kept 6 bases outside the gene matches. The CDR3 is 15 residues long. Germline CDR1 SSHAT, CDR2 FNYEAQ (reference sequence).

The sequence was collected from a person between 30 and 79 years old with non-small cell lung cancer. This chain uses TRBV7-7 with TRBJ2-5, with 7 bases that match TRBD2. Sequencing used blood, obtained at baseline. The CDR3 here is CASSLVPGEGETQYF. CDR3 DNA sequence: TGTGCCAGCAGCTTAGTTCCGGGGGAGGGAGAGACCCAGTACTTC.